The present TCR beta chain was sequenced within a study of blood T cell repertoires in COVID-19. Study summary: The analysed material was cDNA or gDNA that came from T cells, B-cell-depleted T cells, or PBMCs.

In the authors' methods: Reference gene primers were amplified, and this amplification served to estimate nucleated cell counts. Profiled with immunoSEQ multiplex PCR; TCRdb holds only in-frame clones, not every one. V, J and clone size are those of that table, while D and trimming were read from the DNA. The sample lists about 220,000 clones, roughly 80% seen once, with approximately 5% in the top ten. The CDR3 spans 14 residues. V was clipped by 2 bases and J by 2 bases, with 10 bases between them. The germline gives CDR1 SEHNR, CDR2 FQNEAQ (reference sequence). The receptor was isolated from a human donor in a cohort sampled during active COVID-19. The chain is built from TRBV7-9 and TRBJ2-7; D gene unclear. Sequenced input: peripheral blood. The CDR3 region is CASSLRSNAYEQYF. As DNA, the CDR3 is TGTGCCAGCAGCTTAAGGAGTAACGCCTACGAGCAGTACTTC.